This entry is about one T cell receptor beta chain. This clonotype was recorded at least ten times. Its antigen target is currently unknown. Per-nucleotide qualities are absent, and no much larger clonotype sits a single base away. This specimen belongs to a study (dated by TCRdb to 2013 to 2016). Looking at the study overall: Whether tumor-infiltrating Tregs in breast cancer are recruited from blood Tregs or converted in situ from other CD4+ T cell subsets was tested.

V trim: 5 bases; J trim: 2 bases; unmatched bases: 9. The germline V gene yields SGHRS for CDR1 and YFSETQ for CDR2. The CDR3 spans 17 residues, from the cysteine through the phenylalanine. Only the CDR3 region is kept as DNA, spanning 51 bases read in frame from base 1. The paper's findings and limits, for the study overall: Tumor memory CD4+ T cell TCR gene usage clustered with blood and lymph node memory CD4+ cells and lymph node naive CD4+ cells. Rather than covering whole repertoires, validation in the larger cohort was restricted to a single TCR beta V-J rearrangement. The greatest overlap of tumor-infiltrating Treg TCR alpha and beta sequences was with tumor naive CD4+ T cells, followed next by blood naive CD4+ T cells.

Full-length TCR variable regions were amplified by 5' RACE PCR using constant-region reverse primers, and then by semi-nested PCR using Nested Universal Primer A. The ReliaPrep RNA Cell Miniprep System was used to extract total RNA, which was then reverse transcribed into 5'RACE-ready cDNA with the SMARTer RACE 5'/3' Kit. An Illumina MiSeq was used to sequence the full-length TCR alpha and beta libraries, which had been barcoded with multiplex adaptors. In the paper's pipeline: Sequencing data were pooled across the five patients for each of nine subset-tissue groups and compared by unsupervised clustering of TCR gene usage. The Morisita-Horn index, with shared sequences weighted by their contribution to each repertoire, was used to calculate repertoire similarity. In TCRdb, the public reads were trimmed at Q25 with fastp and aligned with MiXCR, with productive beta chains retained. A single entry per CDR3 protein holds the most common genes and DNA from its merged rows. The V and J calls and clone size come from TCRdb's table, not from the authors' own analysis. Here the sample has some 32,000 distinct CDR3 sequences; 20% to 30% occur a single time. About 2% of the sample rests with the top ten.

Tregs were isolated as CD4+CD25+CD127-/low cells. Tregs, naive and memory CD4+ T cells from tumor, blood and ipsilateral draining lymph nodes of a few breast cancer patients underwent full-length TCR alpha and beta sequencing. Tumor tissue, along with lymph nodes from ipsilateral axillary dissection, was perfused with PBS, minced, and then digested using collagenase I and hyaluronidase. A purity exceeding 90% was confirmed by FACS for the sorted cell populations. Recombination joined TRBV5-1 with TRBJ1-5; 11 bases in the junction line up with TRBD1. The sequenced sample was tumor-infiltrating Tregs sorted from the breast tumor. This TCR was sampled from a female donor with breast cancer. The DNA reads TGCGCCAGCAGTACCGGGACAGGGGGTTTCGGCAATCAGCCCCAGCATTTT. Its protein reads: CASSTGTGGFGNQPQHF. Outside the CDR3, residues come from the reference TRBV5-1 and TRBJ1-5 proteins, so the full variable domain is: KAGVTQTPRYLIKTRGQQVTLSCSPISGHRSVSWYQQTPGQGLQFLFEYFSETQRNKGNFPGRFSGRQFSNSRSEMNVSTLELGDSALYLCASSTGTGGFGNQPQHFGDGTRLSIL.